The 2 T cell receptor beta chains reported below all come from one sample, sequenced in a study of T-cell memory formation after mild COVID-19. In TCRdb, the 5' RACE reads were re-called with MiXCR into one record per CDR3 protein. The sample holds approximately 350,000 distinct CDR3 sequences; 13% are singletons and the top ten take about a fifth. The source material was PBMCs or a T cell subset sorted from them (not recorded which). All receptors derive from a man aged 18 to 30 who had mild COVID-19 (a few samples of this study predate the infection). Cell type and time point are not known.

In this sample, this clonotype turned up many times. The chain combines TRBV12-3 or TRBV12-4 with TRBJ2-5; D remains ambiguous. CDR3 length: 12 residues. Trimming left V 7 bases short and J 2 bases short, with 8 bases between. The CDR3 DNA reads as TGTGCCAGCACAAGATTGCAAGAGACCCAGTACTTC. Its protein product is CASTRLQETQYF.

The V and J genes are TRBV5-1 and TRBJ2-5; 9 bases map to TRBD1. J lost 4 bases, V lost 6 bases, and 7 bases had no gene match. This CDR3 has 14 amino acids. Germline V gene sequence: CDR1 SGHRS, CDR2 YFSETQ. The CDR3 DNA follows: TGCGCCAGCAAATACGGGACAGGGAGAGAGACCCAGTACTTC. This sequence encodes CASKYGTGRETQYF.